These 18 T cell receptor beta chains were sequenced from one sample in a study of control samples from healthy donors and cancer patients. Libraries were prepared by immunoSEQ multiplex PCR; TCRdb keeps only in-frame clonotypes and omits some of them. The sample lists more than 25,000 clones, roughly 85% occurring once. The material sequenced was PBMCs. The receptors were gathered from a woman aged 55-70 years with head and neck cancer.

V and J are TRBV7-9 and TRBJ2-2; TRBD1 agrees at 8 bases. CDR1 is SEHNR, CDR2 FQNEAQ, per germline (reference sequence). V shed 2 bases, J shed 4 bases, and the junction held 3 bases outside the gene matches. There are 15 residues in the CDR3. As DNA, the CDR3 is TGTGCCAGCAGCTTACAGGGGGCGGTCACCGGGGAGCTGTTTTTT. This encodes CASSLQGAVTGELFF. The complete variable domain, with remaining parts taken from reference TRBV7-9 and TRBJ2-2, reads DTGVSQNPRHKITKRGQNVTFRCDPISEHNRLYWYRQTLGQGPEFLTYFQNEAQLEKSRLLSDRFSAERPKGSFSTLEIQRTEQGDSAMYLCASSLQGAVTGELFFGEGSRLTVL.

The chain recombines TRBV9 with TRBJ1-6, with D perhaps TRBD1 (5 bases). Trimming shortened V by 2 bases and J by 7 bases, and 10 bases separated the two germline ends. Per germline, CDR1 SGDLS and CDR2 YYNGEE. This CDR3 has 14 residues. The CDR3 sequence is CASSVEGINSPLHF. The CDR3 bases are TGTGCCAGCAGCGTGGAGGGGATCAATTCACCCCTCCACTTT.

V gene TRBV7-3 combines with J gene TRBJ1-1; 7 bases line up with TRBD1. The germline V gene has CDR1 SGHTA and CDR2 FQGTGA. V shed 2 bases and J 4 bases; nucleotides not matched to a gene: 4. This CDR3 region has 14 residues. The DNA for the CDR3 is TGTGCCAGCAGCTTAGAGGGGACAGTCACTGAAGCTTTCTTT. Its translation: CASSLEGTVTEAFF. Full variable domain (missing parts from reference TRBV7-3 and TRBJ1-1): GAGVSQTPSNKVTEKGKYVELRCDPISGHTALYWYRQSLGQGPEFLIYFQGTGAADDSGLPNDRFFAVRPEGSVSTLKIQRTERGDSAVYLCASSLEGTVTEAFFGQGTRLTVV.

The CDR3 DNA sequence: TGTGCCAGTAGTCTTCAGGGGAATCAGCCCCAGCATTTT. This translates into CASSLQGNQPQHF. The chain joins TRBV19 to TRBJ1-5, with TRBD1 as a possible D gene (6 bases). Germline CDR1 LNHDA, CDR2 SQIVND (reference sequence). CDR3 length: 13 amino acids. The ends were cut back, 5 bases at V and 4 bases at J, with 9 bases in the middle.

This chain links TRBV6-2 or TRBV6-3 with TRBJ2-1; 9 bases match TRBD2. The CDR3 has 15 residues. The germline V gene has CDR1 MNHEY and CDR2 SVGEGT. V gave up 4 bases and J gave up 4 bases; unmatched junction bases: 5. This CDR3 is CASSWREGMYNEQFF. CDR3 coding DNA: TGTGCCAGCAGTTGGCGGGAGGGGATGTACAATGAGCAGTTCTTC.

V is TRBV3-1 (or the pseudogene TRBV3-2) and J is TRBJ2-5; TRBD1 or TRBD2 may be the D gene (5 bases each). The CDR3 consists of 13 residues. The V end lost 1 base, the J end lost 7 bases, and 10 bases lay between the germline ends. Per germline, CDR1 LGHDT and CDR2 YNNKEL (reference sequence). This chain's CDR3 is CASSQGPGTTQYF. The DNA for the CDR3 is TGTGCCAGCAGCCAAGGCCCAGGGACGACCCAGTACTTC.

V gene TRBV19 combines with J gene TRBJ2-5, with 9 bases aligning to TRBD2. Germline loops: CDR1 LNHDA, CDR2 SQIVND (reference sequence). The CDR3 contains 15 residues. V was pared by 7 bases and J by 5 bases, with 11 bases of the junction left unmatched. The DNA for the CDR3 is TGTGCCAGTACCCAGGGCGGGGGGGCCAGGGAGACCCAGTACTTC. Translated, it gives CASTQGGGARETQYF.

The CDR3 reads CASSPDFVSYNEQFF. CDR3 DNA sequence: TGTGCCAGCAGCCCCGATTTTGTTTCCTACAATGAGCAGTTCTTC. The chain links TRBV5-6 to TRBJ2-1; no clear D gene. The CDR3 has 15 amino acids. V dropped 4 bases and J dropped 1 base, with 12 bases sitting between them. Per the germline V gene, CDR1 is SGHDT and CDR2 is YYEEEE.

This chain joins TRBV3-1 (or the pseudogene TRBV3-2) and TRBJ2-3; the D is unclear. CDR3 length: 14 residues. Per germline, CDR1 LGHDT and CDR2 YNNKEL (reference sequence). Between the trimmed V and J ends, which lost 1 base and 0 bases, there was a span of 5 bases. CDR3 in DNA: TGTGCCAGCAGCCAAGTACTTAGCACAGATACGCAGTATTTT. This encodes CASSQVLSTDTQYF.

This chain connects TRBV6-6 to TRBJ2-4, with a tentative D call TRBD2 (6 bases). There are 15 residues in the CDR3. CDR1 and CDR2 (germline): MNHNY, SVGAGI (reference sequence). Trimming shortened V by 5 bases and J by 0 bases, and 11 bases separated the two germline ends. The CDR3 DNA sequence: TGTGCCAGCAGTCCGGGGGAACTAGCCAAAAACATTCAGTACTTC. Encoded protein: CASSPGELAKNIQYF.

The chain carries TRBV18 and TRBJ2-5; the D is unclear. CDR1 is KGHSH, CDR2 LQKENI, per germline. This CDR3 has 15 residues. Trimming cost V 1 base and J 1 base, with 10 bases left between them. This CDR3 is CASSPLVESQETQYF. CDR3 DNA: TGTGCCAGCTCACCACTTGTTGAGAGCCAAGAGACCCAGTACTTC.

V is TRBV4-1 and J is TRBJ2-5; 9 bases align to TRBD1. Germline V gene data show CDR1 as MGHRA and CDR2 as YSYEKL. The CDR3 contains 15 residues. V shed 4 bases, J shed 2 bases, and the junction held 5 bases outside the gene matches. The CDR3 DNA reads as TGCGCCAGCAGCCCCCGGACAGGGGCGCAAGAGACCCAGTACTTC. It encodes CASSPRTGAQETQYF.

This clone was detected a few times. The gene calls are TRBV30 and TRBJ2-2; TRBD1 matches at 9 bases. The ends lost 4 bases at V and 1 base at J; junction bases unmatched: 7. The CDR3 extends over 16 amino acids. The V gene's germline CDR1 is GTSNPN and CDR2 SVGIG (reference sequence). DNA for the CDR3: TGTGCCTGGAAATGGGCGGACAGGGGGAACACCGGGGAGCTGTTTTTT. Translated: CAWKWADRGNTGELFF.

The chain couples TRBV5-1 to TRBJ1-2; D ambiguous. Germline values: CDR1 SGHRS, CDR2 YFSETQ. V was pared by 2 bases and J by 6 bases, with 14 bases between. The CDR3 has 14 amino acids. CDR3 coding DNA: TGCGCCAGCAGCTTAGGAGGAGGGATGGATGGCTACACCTTC. It is translated as CASSLGGGMDGYTF.

The chain uses TRBV7-9 and TRBJ2-1; tentative D call: TRBD2 (5 bases). Germline CDR1 and CDR2: SEHNR and FQNEAQ (reference sequence). V was trimmed by 5 bases and J by 3 bases, leaving 11 bases between them. This CDR3 contains 14 residues. The CDR3 DNA follows: TGTGCCAGCAGCCACTTCGGGGACTACAATGAGCAGTTCTTC. This codes for CASSHFGDYNEQFF.

CDR3 amino acids: CASNHGTDYNEQFF. DNA for the CDR3: TGTGCCAGCAACCACGGGACAGACTACAATGAGCAGTTCTTC. This sequence joins TRBV7-8 and TRBJ2-1, with TRBD1 identical over 7 bases. The CDR3 runs 14 residues. Germline trimming cut 7 bases from V and 3 bases from J; bases unmatched to any gene: 6. Per germline, CDR1 SGHVS and CDR2 FQNEAQ.

The rearrangement uses TRBV20-1 and TRBJ2-1; D is perhaps TRBD1 (6 bases). The CDR3 consists of 13 residues. The germline V and J ends were trimmed by 3 bases and 5 bases, with 11 bases remaining between them. Germline CDR1 and CDR2: DFQATT and SNEGSKA (reference sequence). The CDR3 region has the DNA TGCAGTGCTAGTGGGACATTCCACAATGAGCAGTTCTTC. This encodes CSASGTFHNEQFF.

The genes are TRBV7-9 and TRBJ1-2; 9 bases are shared with TRBD1. The germline V gene encodes CDR1 SEHNR and CDR2 FQNEAQ (reference sequence). The CDR3 consists of 14 residues. V was pared by 4 bases and J by 8 bases, with 8 bases of the junction left unmatched. CDR3 coding DNA: TGTGCCAGCAGCTCGATACAGGGGGCGGGAGGCTACACCTTC. This codes for CASSSIQGAGGYTF.